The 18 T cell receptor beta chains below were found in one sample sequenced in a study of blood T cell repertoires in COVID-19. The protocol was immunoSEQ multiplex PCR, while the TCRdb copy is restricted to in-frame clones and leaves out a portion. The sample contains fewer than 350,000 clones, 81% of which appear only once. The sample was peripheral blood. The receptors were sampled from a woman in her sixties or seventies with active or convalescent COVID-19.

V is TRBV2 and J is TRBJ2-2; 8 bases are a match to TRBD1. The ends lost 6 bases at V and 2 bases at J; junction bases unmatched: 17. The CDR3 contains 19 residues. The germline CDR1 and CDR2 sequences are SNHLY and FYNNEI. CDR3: CASSPGAGGAGGNTGELFF. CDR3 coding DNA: TGTGCCAGCAGCCCTGGGGCAGGGGGCGCCGGGGGAAACACCGGGGAGCTGTTTTTT.

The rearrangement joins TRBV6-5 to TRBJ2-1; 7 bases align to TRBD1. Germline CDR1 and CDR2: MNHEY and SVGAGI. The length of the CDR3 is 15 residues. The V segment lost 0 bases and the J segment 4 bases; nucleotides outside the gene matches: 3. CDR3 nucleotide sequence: TGTGCCAGCAGTTACTCTGAGGGACAGTACAATGAGCAGTTCTTC. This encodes CASSYSEGQYNEQFF.

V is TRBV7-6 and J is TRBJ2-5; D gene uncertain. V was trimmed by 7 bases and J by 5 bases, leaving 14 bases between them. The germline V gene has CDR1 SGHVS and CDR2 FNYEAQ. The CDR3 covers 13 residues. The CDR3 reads CASNYSPGETQYF. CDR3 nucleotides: TGTGCCAGCAACTATTCTCCCGGGGAGACCCAGTACTTC.

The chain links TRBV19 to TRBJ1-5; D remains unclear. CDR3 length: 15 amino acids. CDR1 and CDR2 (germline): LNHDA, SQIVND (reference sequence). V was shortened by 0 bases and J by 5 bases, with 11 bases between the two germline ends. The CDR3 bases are TGTGCCAGTAGTATAGATCGCAGATCGTATCAGCCCCAGCATTTT. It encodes CASSIDRRSYQPQHF.

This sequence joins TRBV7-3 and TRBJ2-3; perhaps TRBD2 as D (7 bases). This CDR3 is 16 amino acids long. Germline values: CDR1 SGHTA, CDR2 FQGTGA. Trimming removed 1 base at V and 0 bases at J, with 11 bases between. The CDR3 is CASSLRGGGSTDTQYF. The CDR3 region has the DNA TGTGCCAGCAGCTTAAGGGGAGGGGGTAGCACAGATACGCAGTATTTT.

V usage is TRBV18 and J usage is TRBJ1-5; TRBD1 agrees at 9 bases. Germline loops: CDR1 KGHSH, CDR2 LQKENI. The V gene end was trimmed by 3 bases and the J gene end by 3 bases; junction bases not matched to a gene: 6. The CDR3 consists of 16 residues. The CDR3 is CASSPDRGPSNQPQHF. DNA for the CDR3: TGTGCCAGCTCACCGGACAGGGGCCCCTCCAATCAGCCCCAGCATTTT. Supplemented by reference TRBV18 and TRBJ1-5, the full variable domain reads NAGVMQNPRHLVRRRGQEARLRCSPMKGHSHVYWYRQLPEEGLKFMVYLQKENIIDESGMPKERFSAEFPKEGPSILRIQQVVRGDSAAYFCASSPDRGPSNQPQHFGDGTRLSIL.

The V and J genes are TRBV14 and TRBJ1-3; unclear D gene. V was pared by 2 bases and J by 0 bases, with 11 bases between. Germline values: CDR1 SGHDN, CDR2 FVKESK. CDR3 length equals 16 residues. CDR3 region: CASSQFGGYSGNTIYF. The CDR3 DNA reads TGTGCCAGCAGCCAATTCGGCGGGTACTCTGGAAACACCATATATTTT.

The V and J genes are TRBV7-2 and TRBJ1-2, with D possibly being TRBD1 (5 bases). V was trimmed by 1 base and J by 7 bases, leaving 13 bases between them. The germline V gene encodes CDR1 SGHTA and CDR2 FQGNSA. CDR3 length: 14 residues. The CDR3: CASSLELGRVGYTF. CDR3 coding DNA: TGTGCCAGCAGCTTAGAGCTGGGGCGCGTTGGCTACACCTTC. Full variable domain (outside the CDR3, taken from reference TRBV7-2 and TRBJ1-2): GAGVSQSPSNKVTEKGKDVELRCDPISGHTALYWYRQSLGQGLEFLIYFQGNSAPDKSGLPSDRFSAERTGGSVSTLTIQRTQQEDSAVYLCASSLELGRVGYTFGSGTRLTVV.

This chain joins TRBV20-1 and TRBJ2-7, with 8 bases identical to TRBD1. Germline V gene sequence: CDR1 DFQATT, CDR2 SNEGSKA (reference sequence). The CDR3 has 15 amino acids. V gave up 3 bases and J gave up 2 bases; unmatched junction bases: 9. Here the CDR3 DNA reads TGCAGTGCTAGTATTTCCAAACAGGGGGCCTACGAGCAGTACTTC. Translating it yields CSASISKQGAYEQYF.

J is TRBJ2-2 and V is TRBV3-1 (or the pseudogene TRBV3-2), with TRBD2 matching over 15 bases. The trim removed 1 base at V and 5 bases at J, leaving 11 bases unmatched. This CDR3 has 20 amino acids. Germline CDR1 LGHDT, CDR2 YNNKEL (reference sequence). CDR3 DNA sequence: TGTGCCAGCAGCCAAGGCCGGAGGACTAGCGGGGGGGCAAGGACCGGGGAGCTGTTTTTT. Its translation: CASSQGRRTSGGARTGELFF.

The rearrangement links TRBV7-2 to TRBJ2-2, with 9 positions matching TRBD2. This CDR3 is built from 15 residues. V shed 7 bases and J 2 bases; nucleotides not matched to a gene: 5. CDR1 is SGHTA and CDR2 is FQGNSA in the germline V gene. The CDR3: CASNPGLANTGELFF. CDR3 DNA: TGTGCCAGCAACCCGGGACTAGCTAACACCGGGGAGCTGTTTTTT.

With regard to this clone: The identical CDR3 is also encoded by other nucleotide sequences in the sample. The CDR3 coding sequence is TGCGCCAGCAGCAGTAGCGGGGGGTCAGATACGCAGTATTTT. It is translated as CASSSSGGSDTQYF. The chain recombines TRBV5-1 with TRBJ2-3; TRBD2 matches at 10 bases. The junction had 3 bases not matched to a gene; V was cut back by 4 bases and J by 4 bases. There are 14 residues in the CDR3. Looked up from germline, CDR1 is SGHRS and CDR2 is YFSETQ.

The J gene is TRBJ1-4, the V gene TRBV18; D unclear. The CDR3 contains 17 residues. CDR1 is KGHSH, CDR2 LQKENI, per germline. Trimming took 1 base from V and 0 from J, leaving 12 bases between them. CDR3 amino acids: CASSPRVEVATNEKLFF. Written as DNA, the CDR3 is TGTGCCAGCTCACCACGGGTAGAGGTAGCAACTAATGAAAAACTGTTTTTT.

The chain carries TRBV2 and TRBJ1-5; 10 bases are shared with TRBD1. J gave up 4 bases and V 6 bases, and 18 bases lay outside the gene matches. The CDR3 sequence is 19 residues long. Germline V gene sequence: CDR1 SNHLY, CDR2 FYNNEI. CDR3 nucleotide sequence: TGTGCCAGCAGGGGGACAGGGGTAAGACGGGAGCAGTTGAATCAGCCCCAGCATTTT. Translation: CASRGTGVRREQLNQPQHF.

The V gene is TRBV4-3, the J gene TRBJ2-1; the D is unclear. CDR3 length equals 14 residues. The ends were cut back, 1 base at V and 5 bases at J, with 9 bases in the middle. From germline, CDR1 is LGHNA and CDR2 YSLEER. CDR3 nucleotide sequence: TGCGCCAGCAGCCAAGGATTAGCAAACAATGAGCAGTTCTTC. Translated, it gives CASSQGLANNEQFF.

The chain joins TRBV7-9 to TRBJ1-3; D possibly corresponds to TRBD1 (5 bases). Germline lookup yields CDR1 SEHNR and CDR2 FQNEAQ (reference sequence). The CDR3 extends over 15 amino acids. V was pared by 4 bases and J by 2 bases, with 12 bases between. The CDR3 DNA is TGTGCCAGCAGCTCCTTGGGAGGGGCTGGAAACACCATATATTTT. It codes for CASSSLGGAGNTIYF.

The CDR3 DNA reads TGTGCCAGTAGTATAGGCGGCGTAAACACTGAAGCTTTCTTT. This gives the protein CASSIGGVNTEAFF. The chain couples TRBV19 to TRBJ1-1; D not certain. The CDR3 loop spans 14 amino acids. V gave up 1 base and J gave up 2 bases, with 8 bases separating them. Looked up from germline, CDR1 is LNHDA and CDR2 is SQIVND (reference sequence). The entire variable domain, with the rest obtained from reference TRBV19 and TRBJ1-1, is as follows: DGGITQSPKYLFRKEGQNVTLSCEQNLNHDAMYWYRQDPGQGLRLIYYSQIVNDFQKGDIAEGYSVSREKKESFPLTVTSAQKNPTAFYLCASSIGGVNTEAFFGQGTRLTVV.

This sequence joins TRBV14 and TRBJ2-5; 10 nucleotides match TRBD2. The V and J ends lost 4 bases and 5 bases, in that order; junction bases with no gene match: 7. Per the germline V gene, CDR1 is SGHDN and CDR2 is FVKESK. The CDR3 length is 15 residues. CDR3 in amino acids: CASSRGAGGLETQYF. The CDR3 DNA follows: TGTGCCAGCAGCCGTGGAGCGGGGGGGCTGGAGACCCAGTACTTC.